This TCR beta chain came from a study of T cell responses to AZD1222 COVID-19 vaccine. The germline gives CDR1 KGHSH, CDR2 LQKENI. J gave up 4 bases and V 6 bases, and 4 bases lay outside the gene matches. CDR3 size: 15 residues. Details on this clone: Its target is not known.

Study-wide findings and caveats: The donors showed a predominance of white British ancestry and of females, with possible underestimation of clonal diversity. Reports indicate that nearly half of spike-specific TCRs are directed at unmutated variant regions.

Libraries were prepared by immunoSEQ multiplex PCR; TCRdb keeps only in-frame clonotypes and omits some of them. The repertoire holds 70,000 to 95,000 clones, with roughly 89% as singletons. The TCR sequence derives from an adult in good health. The sample consisted of peripheral blood, taken on day 0 of MenACWY control vaccination. The chain has TRBV18 and TRBJ1-3, with TRBD1 identical over 12 bases. The CDR3 DNA reads TGTGCCAGCTCCCGGGACAGGGGGCGAGGAAACACCATATATTTT. The encoded protein is CASSRDRGRGNTIYF.